The text below deals with one T cell receptor beta chain. Its specificity is unknown. This entry is derived from a study of cytomegalovirus exposure and HLA in healthy donors. About the research overall: Among around 400 genotyped donors, around 80% fell in the Caucasian-associated ancestry cluster. Findings of the study overall: Cytomegalovirus-associated status was assigned to about 160 TCR beta chains. A later analysis found common viral pathogens apparently linked to several of the most significant clusters.

V lost 5 bases and J lost 8, with 9 bases in between. CDR3 length: 10 amino acids. The germline CDR1 and CDR2 sequences are SQVTM and ANQGSEA. Amplification used 60 Vbeta primers and 13 Jbeta primers. Authors' methods: In a later analysis, the count reached 80 million or so unique TCR beta chains, with approximately 10 million shared. TCRdb's table, derived via immunoSEQ multiplex PCR, lists solely in-frame clones and lacks some. The V and J calls and clone size come from that table; D and trimming were worked out from the DNA. The sample carries 19,000 or so clones, about 74% recorded once. This TCR derives from a young man in good health and CMV-seronegative. Sequenced material: PBMCs. The chain carries TRBV29-1 and TRBJ1-1; D gene unclear. CDR3 sequence (DNA): TGCAGCGTTAGGGAGGTCGAAGCTTTCTTT. Amino acids: CSVREVEAFF.